The 21 T cell receptor beta chains presented below share a single source sample, sequenced in a study of T cells expressing NK-cell markers. TCRdb re-called the 5' RACE reads and catalogs CDR3 proteins one per entry, DNA excluded. This table holds some 300,000 distinct CDR3 sequences. The sample comprised blood T cells: a sorted CD56 or NKG2C T cell subset, CD4+ or CD8+ T cells, or bulk PBMC T cells (not recorded which). The receptor set was obtained from a man aged 18 to 29 in good health.

The chain joins TRBV6-1 to TRBJ2-3; TCRdb selects TRBD2, and the lack of DNA leaves this call unchecked. This CDR3 spans 13 amino acids. CDR1 MNHNS and CDR2 SASEGT come from the germline V gene. The CDR3 is CASSPDSGDTQYF.

This chain links TRBV5-4 with TRBJ1-1; TCRdb proposes TRBD1, but this gene call is untestable without DNA. The length of the CDR3 is 15 residues. Germline CDR1 SGHNT, CDR2 YYREEE (reference sequence). CDR3 in amino acids: CASSSRGERNTEAFF.

The genes are TRBV28 and TRBJ1-4; with no DNA, the TCRdb D assignment of TRBD1 cannot be verified. The germline CDR1 and CDR2 sequences are MDHEN and SYDVKM. The CDR3 is made up of 15 amino acids. CDR3 loop: CASSPQGQSNEKLFF. The full variable domain, with the rest looked up from reference TRBV28 and TRBJ1-4, is DVKVTQSSRYLVKRTGEKVFLECVQDMDHENMFWYRQDPGLGLRLIYFSYDVKMKEKGDIPEGYSVSREKKERFSLILESASTNQTSMYLCASSPQGQSNEKLFFGSGTQLSVL.

This chain uses TRBV7-8 with TRBJ2-3; TCRdb indicates TRBD2, and absent DNA this call remains unverified. The germline V gene has CDR1 SGHVS and CDR2 FQNEAQ. This CDR3 spans 13 amino acids. Here the CDR3 reads CASSLAAGEGQYF.

The V and J genes are TRBV10-3 and TRBJ1-5. The CDR3 has 15 amino acids. The germline CDR1 and CDR2 sequences are ENHRY and SYGVKD. The CDR3: CAISESGQGRGPQHF.

This chain connects TRBV24-1 to TRBJ1-5; the TCRdb call, TRBD1, lacks DNA for checking. Germline CDR1 KGHDR, CDR2 SFDVKD. The CDR3 is made up of 15 amino acids. The CDR3 loop is CASLWRGGSNQPQHF.

The gene calls are TRBV29-1 and TRBJ2-1; TCRdb's D call of TRBD2 is untestable without DNA. The CDR3 length is 14 residues. Looked up from germline, CDR1 is SQVTM and CDR2 is ANQGSEA. The CDR3 is CSVRLAGGPGEQFF.

The J gene is TRBJ2-4, the V gene TRBV18; no DNA is available, so the TRBD1 call from TCRdb remains unchecked. The CDR3 is 17 residues long. The germline CDR1 and CDR2 sequences are KGHSH and LQKENI. The CDR3 protein is CASSLSGTALAKNIQYF.

The rearrangement links TRBV23-1 to TRBJ2-1. TRBV23-1 carries the ORF label, with uncertain function. The CDR3 has 14 amino acids. CDR3: CASSQKSSYNEQFF.

This rearrangement joins TRBV7-3 to TRBJ2-6; with no DNA, the TCRdb D assignment of TRBD2 cannot be verified. The CDR3 runs to 17 residues. Germline V gene sequence: CDR1 SGHTA, CDR2 FQGTGA. CDR3 sequence reads: CASSPRDGLSGANVLTF.

This chain uses TRBV20-1 with TRBJ2-1; no DNA is available, so the TRBD1 call from TCRdb remains unchecked. Germline loops: CDR1 DFQATT, CDR2 SNEGSKA (reference sequence). The CDR3 totals 17 residues. The CDR3 region is CSARDPWLSVADSVQFF.

The V gene is TRBV4-2, the J gene TRBJ2-2; the TCRdb D gene call, TRBD1, has no DNA to confirm it. The CDR3 has 16 residues. Germline V CDR1 and CDR2: LGHNA, YNFKEQ. The CDR3 protein is CASSPSGVAATGELFF.

V is TRBV2 and J is TRBJ2-1; TCRdb outputs TRBD2, but without DNA this stays unchecked. CDR1 and CDR2 from the germline V gene are SNHLY and FYNNEI. CDR3 length equals 17 residues. The CDR3 is CASRPRTSGRAWNEQFF.

V usage is TRBV12-3 or TRBV12-4 and J usage is TRBJ2-5; lacking DNA, the TRBD2 call made by TCRdb goes unchecked. The CDR3 length is 15 residues. CDR3 loop: CASSPGTSGQETQYF.

J is TRBJ1-1 and V is TRBV25-1; the TRBD1 assignment by TCRdb is unverifiable without DNA. Germline CDR1 MGHDK, CDR2 SYGVNS. The CDR3 loop spans 17 amino acids. CDR3 in amino acids: CASSEYSPEGAKGEAFF.

V is TRBV20-1 and J is TRBJ2-3; TCRdb's D call of TRBD1 is untestable without DNA. The CDR3 is 14 amino acids. Germline CDR1 and CDR2: DFQATT and SNEGSKA (reference sequence). CDR3 region: CSAPPGPRTDTQYF.

This chain uses TRBV4-1 with TRBJ2-3; with no DNA, the TCRdb D assignment of TRBD1 cannot be verified. Germline CDR1 and CDR2: MGHRA and YSYEKL. This CDR3 comprises 16 residues. The CDR3 loop is CASSQPVVTSQDTQYF.

CDR3 region: CASSRLAQGRHNEQFF. The chain uses TRBV13 and TRBJ2-1; the TCRdb call, TRBD1, lacks DNA for checking. CDR3 size: 16 residues. CDR1 and CDR2 from the germline V gene are PRHDT and FYEKMQ (reference sequence). Based on the CDR3 plus reference TRBV13 and TRBJ2-1, the full variable domain is AAGVIQSPRHLIKEKRETATLKCYPIPRHDTVYWYQQGPGQDPQFLISFYEKMQSDKGSIPDRFSAQQFSDYHSELNMSSLELGDSALYFCASSRLAQGRHNEQFFGPGTRLTVL.

The genes are TRBV6-5 and TRBJ2-7; the TCRdb call, TRBD1, lacks DNA for checking. The CDR3 is 14 amino acids. CDR1 is MNHEY and CDR2 is SVGAGI in the germline V gene. CDR3 protein: CASRRQGAPYEQYF.

V gene TRBV30 combines with J gene TRBJ1-6; TCRdb reports TRBD1, a call that lacks DNA to check it against. Per the germline V gene, CDR1 is GTSNPN and CDR2 is SVGIG (reference sequence). The CDR3 is 14 residues long. CDR3 sequence: CAWHRNRVGSPLHF.

This rearrangement joins TRBV6-2 or TRBV6-3 to TRBJ2-7; no DNA is available, so the TRBD2 call from TCRdb remains unchecked. The CDR3 is made up of 16 amino acids. Looked up from germline, CDR1 is MNHEY and CDR2 is SVGEGT. The CDR3 sequence is CASSYRGLAGAGEQYF.